The 30 T cell receptor beta chains listed next were all sequenced from one sample in a study of blood T cell repertoires in COVID-19. Profiling relied on immunoSEQ multiplex PCR, and the TCRdb table lists in-frame clones only, not all of them. The sample contains 300,000 to 400,000 clones, about nine tenths of which appear only once. Input material: peripheral blood. The source of these receptors is a woman between 70 and 85 years old with COVID-19, enrolled during active disease.

The V and J genes are TRBV6-6 and TRBJ1-5; 7 nucleotides line up with TRBD1. Germline-derived CDR1 and CDR2 are MNHNY and SVGAGI (reference sequence). This CDR3 has 16 residues. J lost 3 bases, V lost 2 bases, and 7 bases had no gene match. The chain's CDR3 is CASSYDMTGSNQPQHF. In DNA form, the CDR3 reads TGTGCCAGCAGTTACGACATGACAGGGTCCAATCAGCCCCAGCATTTT.

The gene calls are TRBV27 and TRBJ1-3, with TRBD1 identical over 10 bases. Trimming at V came to 3 bases and at J to 3 bases, leaving 5 bases not matched to a gene. This CDR3 is 16 amino acids long. The germline gives CDR1 MNHEY, CDR2 SMNVEV (reference sequence). The DNA of the CDR3 is TGTGCCAGCAGTTTGACAGGGGGCCAAAATGGAAACACCATATATTTT. Amino acids: CASSLTGGQNGNTIYF.

This chain links TRBV5-8 with TRBJ2-3; TRBD2 is a possible D gene (6 bases). The CDR3 has 15 amino acids. Trimming removed 0 bases at V and 4 bases at J, with 12 bases between. Germline values: CDR1 SGHTS, CDR2 YDEGEE. As DNA, the CDR3 is TGTGCCAGCAGCTTGGGAGGCGGGGTCGCAGATACGCAGTATTTT. It codes for CASSLGGGVADTQYF.

J is TRBJ2-2 and V is TRBV7-8; 15 bases match TRBD2. With 1 base clipped from V and 5 bases from J, the junction kept 2 bases outside the gene matches. Germline CDR1 reads SGHVS; CDR2 reads FQNEAQ. This CDR3 is 17 amino acids long. Written as DNA, the CDR3 is TGTGCCAGCAGCTTAGTGGGACTAGCGGGGGGTACCGGGGAGCTGTTTTTT. Translated, it gives CASSLVGLAGGTGELFF.

The rearrangement joins TRBV20-1 to TRBJ1-4; the D is unclear. The CDR3 spans 12 residues. The V end lost 3 bases, the J end lost 3 bases, and 5 bases lay between the germline ends. Germline CDR1 DFQATT, CDR2 SNEGSKA (reference sequence). The CDR3 DNA reads as TGCAGTGCTAGTTCTGCTAATGAAAAACTGTTTTTT. It translates to CSASSANEKLFF.

This chain links TRBV15 with TRBJ2-3, with D possibly matching TRBD2 (7 bases). V lost 1 base to trimming and J lost 3 bases, with 11 bases between them. Germline V gives CDR1 LNHNV, CDR2 YYDKDF (reference sequence). The CDR3 contains 15 residues. The CDR3 loop reads CATSRGRGATDTQYF. CDR3 sequence (DNA): TGTGCCACCAGCAGAGGCCGGGGGGCAACAGATACGCAGTATTTT.

The chain recombines TRBV23-1 with TRBJ2-5; maybe TRBD1 (5 bases). TRBV23-1 is annotated as an ORF whose role is uncertain. V was shortened by 1 base and J by 4 bases, with 16 bases between the two germline ends. The CDR3 sequence is 16 residues long. This CDR3 reads CASSQWCRNQGETQYF. Written as DNA, the CDR3 is TGCGCCAGCAGTCAATGGTGCAGGAACCAGGGAGAGACCCAGTACTTC.

The V call is TRBV28, the J call TRBJ1-3, with D tentatively TRBD1 (5 bases). This CDR3 spans 14 amino acids. CDR1 is MDHEN and CDR2 is SYDVKM in the germline V gene. Between the trimmed V and J ends, which lost 6 bases and 4 bases, there was a span of 13 bases. The CDR3 spells CASSSGGAGNTIYF. The CDR3 coding sequence is TGTGCCAGCAGCTCCGGCGGGGCAGGAAACACCATATATTTT. The complete variable domain, with remaining parts taken from reference TRBV28 and TRBJ1-3, reads DVKVTQSSRYLVKRTGEKVFLECVQDMDHENMFWYRQDPGLGLRLIYFSYDVKMKEKGDIPEGYSVSREKKERFSLILESASTNQTSMYLCASSSGGAGNTIYFGEGSWLTVV.

This clone was seen once. The J gene is TRBJ2-2, the V gene TRBV30; perhaps TRBD1 as D (5 bases). This CDR3 is 17 amino acids long. The germline V and J ends were trimmed by 0 bases and 2 bases, with 16 bases remaining between them. In germline, CDR1 is GTSNPN, CDR2 SVGIG (reference sequence). CDR3 region: CAWSVTGPGLNTGELFF. CDR3 coding DNA: TGTGCCTGGAGTGTAACTGGCCCAGGGCTAAACACCGGGGAGCTGTTTTTT.

The sample holds one count of this clone. The sample has other DNA sequences that encode this CDR3 too. The genes are TRBV2 and TRBJ1-1; TRBD1 matches 9 bases. Germline V gene lookup returns CDR1 SNHLY and CDR2 FYNNEI. The ends lost 6 bases at V and 1 base at J; junction bases unmatched: 3. The CDR3 covers 14 residues. The CDR3 spells CASSADRGNTEAFF. CDR3 nucleotides: TGTGCCAGCAGCGCGGACAGGGGGAACACTGAAGCTTTCTTT. Together with reference TRBV2 and TRBJ1-1, the CDR3 gives the full variable domain: EPEVTQTPSHQVTQMGQEVILRCVPISNHLYFYWYRQILGQKVEFLVSFYNNEISEKSEIFDDQFSVERPDGSNFTLKIRSTKLEDSAMYFCASSADRGNTEAFFGQGTRLTVV.

The chain combines TRBV2 with TRBJ1-2; the D is unclear. The CDR3 extends over 13 amino acids. V was trimmed by 3 bases and J by 2 bases, leaving 7 bases between them. CDR1 is SNHLY, CDR2 FYNNEI, per germline. CDR3 DNA: TGTGCCAGCAGTGACAGGTGGAACTATGGCTACACCTTC. Protein sequence: CASSDRWNYGYTF. The entire variable domain, with the rest obtained from reference TRBV2 and TRBJ1-2, is as follows: EPEVTQTPSHQVTQMGQEVILRCVPISNHLYFYWYRQILGQKVEFLVSFYNNEISEKSEIFDDQFSVERPDGSNFTLKIRSTKLEDSAMYFCASSDRWNYGYTFGSGTRLTVV.

The V and J genes are TRBV7-9 and TRBJ1-2, with 9 bases that match TRBD1. CDR1 is SEHNR, CDR2 FQNEAQ, per germline (reference sequence). This CDR3 has 15 amino acids. The V segment lost 4 bases and the J segment 5 bases; nucleotides outside the gene matches: 8. CDR3 loop: CASSSGTGNLYGYTF. The CDR3 coding sequence is TGTGCCAGCAGCTCCGGGACAGGGAATTTATATGGCTACACCTTC.

The rearrangement uses TRBV5-1 and TRBJ1-1; perhaps TRBD1 as D (5 bases). V was shortened by 6 bases and J by 10 bases, with 13 bases between the two germline ends. The CDR3 is 11 amino acids. Germline lookup yields CDR1 SGHRS and CDR2 YFSETQ. DNA for the CDR3: TGCGCCAGCAATGCGGGGGTCAGAGCTTTCTTT. It specifies CASNAGVRAFF.

CDR3 amino acids: CATSREATGYSYEQYF. The CDR3 nucleotides are TGTGCCACCAGCAGAGAAGCGACAGGGTACTCCTACGAGCAGTACTTC. V gene TRBV15 combines with J gene TRBJ2-7; 7 nucleotides match TRBD1. The J segment lost 0 bases and the V segment lost 0 bases, leaving 5 bases of the junction unmatched. Germline V gene data show CDR1 as LNHNV and CDR2 as YYDKDF (reference sequence). The CDR3 runs 16 residues.

The chain couples TRBV27 to TRBJ2-5; D is uncertain. Trimming stripped 5 bases from V and 5 bases from J, with 9 bases between. This CDR3 contains 12 residues. Per the germline V gene, CDR1 is MNHEY and CDR2 is SMNVEV (reference sequence). DNA of the CDR3: TGTGCCAGCAGTATCAACGGGGAGACCCAGTACTTC. It specifies CASSINGETQYF.

The V gene is TRBV3-1 (or the pseudogene TRBV3-2), the J gene TRBJ1-2; no reliable D call. The length of the CDR3 is 13 residues. Germline loops: CDR1 LGHDT, CDR2 YNNKEL (reference sequence). The germline V and J ends were trimmed by 0 bases and 7 bases, with 9 bases remaining between them. The CDR3 DNA reads as TGTGCCAGCAGCCAAGACAGGCTCGGTGGCTACACCTTC. It encodes CASSQDRLGGYTF.

V and J are TRBV12-5 and TRBJ2-2; no clear D gene. Germline-derived CDR1 and CDR2 are LGHNT and FRNRAP. V lost 3 bases, J lost 0 bases, and 8 bases lay in between. This CDR3 has 15 amino acids. CDR3 region: CASGFGQANTGELFF. Here the CDR3 DNA reads TGTGCTAGTGGTTTTGGGCAGGCGAACACCGGGGAGCTGTTTTTT.

The sample holds a few counts of this clone. The chain has TRBV11-2 and TRBJ2-5; TRBD2 matches at 12 bases. The CDR3 is 16 residues long. The trim removed 5 bases at V and 5 bases at J, leaving 9 bases unmatched. Per the germline V gene, CDR1 is SGHAT and CDR2 is FQNNGV. CDR3 loop: CASSPTRLAGGETQYF. The DNA for the CDR3 is TGTGCCAGCAGCCCGACGCGGCTAGCGGGGGGGGAGACCCAGTACTTC.

The chain is built from TRBV24-1 and TRBJ2-3, with D possibly TRBD2 on 7 matching bases. Germline assignment: CDR1 KGHDR and CDR2 SFDVKD. Trimming stripped 4 bases from V and 3 bases from J, with 16 bases between. CDR3 length: 16 residues. CDR3 protein: CATSDLGGGGTDTQYF. CDR3 nucleotides: TGTGCCACCAGTGACCTGGGAGGGGGAGGGACAGATACGCAGTATTTT.

The rearrangement joins TRBV2 to TRBJ2-3, with 12 bases fitting TRBD2. V shed 5 bases, J shed 1 base, and the junction held 4 bases outside the gene matches. The germline V gene encodes CDR1 SNHLY and CDR2 FYNNEI. CDR3 length: 16 amino acids. The CDR3 sequence: CASSTRLAGGTDTQYF. The CDR3 DNA reads as TGTGCCAGCAGTACAAGACTAGCGGGGGGCACAGATACGCAGTATTTT.

Comments on this clone: Additional DNA sequences in this sample encode the identical CDR3. This chain joins TRBV28 and TRBJ1-2; D unresolved. V gave up 3 bases and J gave up 7 bases, with 6 bases separating them. CDR3 length: 11 residues. Germline CDR1 is MDHEN and CDR2 is SYDVKM. CDR3 nucleotides: TGTGCCAGCAGTTTGGGGAGTGGCTACACCTTC. Its translation is CASSLGSGYTF.

The chain uses TRBV18 and TRBJ2-5; 7 bases align to TRBD1. The length of the CDR3 is 14 residues. Germline-derived CDR1 and CDR2 are KGHSH and LQKENI. V was pared by 4 bases and J by 3 bases, with 5 bases of the junction left unmatched. The CDR3 nucleotides are TGTGCCAGCTCACTTGGGACAGTCAAAGAGACCCAGTACTTC. Protein: CASSLGTVKETQYF.

This chain uses TRBV4-1 with TRBJ2-7; possible D gene TRBD1, 6 bases. Germline lookup yields CDR1 MGHRA and CDR2 YSYEKL. The CDR3 is 15 amino acids. V lost 1 base and J 0 bases, leaving 10 bases between the germline ends. The CDR3 DNA follows: TGCGCCAGCAGCCAAGCCACAGGGAGCTCCTACGAGCAGTACTTC. It translates to CASSQATGSSYEQYF.

This clone was counted a single time. The chain couples TRBV14 to TRBJ2-1; TRBD2 might be the D (5 bases). Trimming stripped 1 base from V and 14 bases from J, with 18 bases between. The CDR3 runs to 14 residues. In germline, CDR1 is SGHDN, CDR2 FVKESK. CDR3 sequence reads: CASSQVTDSRLEFF. DNA for the CDR3: TGTGCCAGCAGCCAAGTGACGGACTCCCGGCTGGAGTTCTTC.

V is TRBV3-1 (or the pseudogene TRBV3-2) and J is TRBJ2-5, with 9 bases identical to TRBD2. Germline V gives CDR1 LGHDT, CDR2 YNNKEL (reference sequence). With 1 base clipped from V and 5 bases from J, the junction kept 5 bases outside the gene matches. The CDR3 runs 15 residues. The DNA for the CDR3 is TGTGCCAGCAGCCAAGCCCAGCGGGGGGTGGAGACCCAGTACTTC. This sequence encodes CASSQAQRGVETQYF.

V gene TRBV11-2 combines with J gene TRBJ2-7; D is perhaps TRBD1 (6 bases). Trimming stripped 1 base from V and 6 bases from J, with 13 bases between. CDR1 is SGHAT, CDR2 FQNNGV, per germline. This CDR3 comprises 14 residues. In DNA, the CDR3 is TGTGCCAGCAGCTTAGGGGGGCAGAACGGCGAGCAGTACTTC. Translated, it gives CASSLGGQNGEQYF. The full variable domain, in which reference TRBV11-2 and TRBJ2-7 provide the parts outside the CDR3, is EAGVAQSPRYKIIEKRQSVAFWCNPISGHATLYWYQQILGQGPKLLIQFQNNGVVDDSQLPKDRFSAERLKGVDSTLKIQPAKLEDSAVYLCASSLGGQNGEQYFGPGTRLTVT.

The J gene is TRBJ1-5, the V gene TRBV7-2, with 10 bases matching TRBD1. Per the germline V gene, CDR1 is SGHTA and CDR2 is FQGNSA. V lost 5 bases to trimming and J lost 0 bases; unmatched junction nucleotides: 7. CDR3 size: 17 residues. DNA of the CDR3: TGTGCCAGCAGCCGGACAGGGGGAACATATAGCAATCAGCCCCAGCATTTT. Encoded protein: CASSRTGGTYSNQPQHF. Variable domain in full (rest from reference TRBV7-2 and TRBJ1-5): GAGVSQSPSNKVTEKGKDVELRCDPISGHTALYWYRQSLGQGLEFLIYFQGNSAPDKSGLPSDRFSAERTGGSVSTLTIQRTQQEDSAVYLCASSRTGGTYSNQPQHFGDGTRLSIL.

This clone occurred once. At one boundary the junction diverges from the germline segment, which might be a read error. The V and J genes are TRBV3-1 (or the pseudogene TRBV3-2) and TRBJ1-6, with 8 bases aligning to TRBD1. Germline V gene lookup returns CDR1 LGHDT and CDR2 YNNKEL (reference sequence). The CDR3 runs 12 residues. As DNA, the CDR3 is TGTGCCAGCAGCCAGGGGCAGGGGGCCGCCAACTTT. Amino acid sequence: CASSQGQGAANF.

This clone was seen a few times. The rearrangement joins TRBV20-1 to TRBJ2-7, with D possibly matching TRBD2 (6 bases). CDR3 length: 11 residues. V lost 6 bases to trimming and J lost 7 bases, with 13 bases between them. CDR1 DFQATT and CDR2 SNEGSKA come from the germline V gene (reference sequence). The CDR3 is CSAPIGGEQYF. In nucleotides, the CDR3 is TGCAGTGCCCCAATTGGGGGGGAGCAGTACTTC.

The rearrangement uses TRBV28 and TRBJ1-6; D is ambiguous. The CDR3 is 14 residues long. With 3 bases removed from V and 7 bases from J, the gap between germline ends came to 10 bases. Germline V lookup: CDR1 MDHEN, CDR2 SYDVKM. DNA of the CDR3: TGTGCCAGCAGTTTGGGAGGGAGGAATTCACCCCTCCACTTT. Protein sequence: CASSLGGRNSPLHF.